This T cell receptor (beta chain) stems from a study of CD8 T cells in ankylosing spondylitis. The germline V and J ends were trimmed by 0 bases and 6 bases, with 16 bases remaining between them. Germline lookup yields CDR1 LNHNV and CDR2 YYDKDF (reference sequence). This CDR3 is 16 amino acids long. For TCR beta, libraries came from quantitative 5'-RACE with molecular barcodes. Each CDR3 protein is one row after TCRdb ran MiXCR on the 5' RACE reads. The sample has around 890,000 distinct CDR3 sequences; 10% to 15% are singletons. Comments on this clonotype: Its antigen remains unknown.

Study-wide points: Characteristic, it appeared, of ankylosing spondylitis blood was a TCR beta motif of fewer than 10 highly homologous variants. Matched synovial fluid from ankylosing spondylitis patients was reported to be enriched for disease-linked clones. Earlier authors reported some of these motif variants in reactive arthritis synovial fluid and blood.

The rearrangement links TRBV15 to TRBJ2-3, with D uncertain. Sequencing was performed on blood, either unsorted or a sorted T cell fraction (not recorded which). The sequence was obtained from a male donor with ankylosing spondylitis. CDR3: CATSRDKVYLTDTQYF. For the CDR3, the DNA is TGTGCCACCAGCAGAGATAAGGTTTACTTAACTGATACGCAGTATTTT.